These T cell receptor beta chains were read from a single sample in a study of T cells after yellow fever vaccination. One entry per CDR3 protein, called by TCRdb with MiXCR from the 5' RACE reads. The table includes 500,000 to 650,000 distinct CDR3 sequences, over 9% detected once. The specimen was PBMCs, collected on the day of the yellow fever booster vaccination. These receptors were obtained from a man younger than 45 who received the YFV17D yellow fever vaccine. The CDR3 runs from the conserved cysteine through the conserved F or W.

TRBV5-1,TRBJ2-7,CASSEGPNSYEQYF
TRBV29-1,TRBJ2-5,CSVDFGTSASAQYF
TRBV11-2,TRBJ2-5,CASTPEGDRGSETQYF
TRBV27,TRBJ2-5,CASKPSGGETQYF
TRBV9,TRBJ1-1,CASSGRDTLNTEAFF
TRBV12-3/TRBV12-4,TRBJ2-1,CASSLQGRSEQFF
TRBV4-2,TRBJ2-5,CASSQGGGQETQYF
TRBV7-2,TRBJ2-1,CASSLALLAGGAEGSYNEQFF
TRBV23-1,TRBJ2-2,CASSQSLNTGELFF
TRBV3-1,TRBJ2-5,CASSPGGTRETQYF
TRBV7-2,TRBJ2-3,CASSLSGGGAGTQYF
TRBV7-2,TRBJ1-3,CASSLRTGTASRNTIYF
TRBV28,TRBJ2-3,CASISGGTDTQYF
TRBV5-1,TRBJ2-2,CASSGVGGRELFF
TRBV20-1,TRBJ1-6,CSATYGGNNSPLHF
TRBV28,TRBJ2-4,CAISRIGGLAKNIQYF
TRBV6-5,TRBJ2-1,CASSYSGLAGVNEQFF
TRBV7-2,TRBJ2-7,CASSPKSGYEQYF
TRBV25-1,TRBJ2-7,CATWRGSGEQYF
TRBV7-8,TRBJ2-5,CASSLYKTGQVEETQYF
TRBV9,TRBJ2-1,CASSVVRTSGIEVQFF
TRBV30,TRBJ1-4,CAWSVHGGNEKLFF
TRBV5-1,TRBJ1-3,CASSLASSGNTIYF
TRBV20-1,TRBJ2-5,CSARTRGVAQYF
TRBV12-3/TRBV12-4,TRBJ2-7,CASSSAGHEQYF
TRBV20-1,TRBJ2-1,CSALGQLTYNEQFF
TRBV19,TRBJ2-7,CASSWNSYEQYF
TRBV5-1,TRBJ2-1,CASSLEAGEGEQFF
TRBV28,TRBJ2-7,CASSNPGQFYEQYF
TRBV6-2/TRBV6-3,TRBJ2-1,CASSQRYNEQFF
TRBV6-2/TRBV6-3,TRBJ2-1,CASSSLGNEQFF
TRBV5-5,TRBJ1-6,CASSLTVYNSPLHF
TRBV7-2,TRBJ1-2,CASSSGLNYGYTF
TRBV2,TRBJ2-5,CASRREGETQYF
TRBV4-2,TRBJ1-2,CAISLGRLCYGYTF
TRBV2,TRBJ2-5,CANGRGTLSETQYF
TRBV7-6,TRBJ2-5,CASSLALTGPETQYF
TRBV5-1,TRBJ2-4,CASRSVGDREYF
TRBV18,TRBJ1-5,CASSPPSGNQPQHF
TRBV5-1,TRBJ2-3,CASSLGPSNTDTQYF
TRBV30,TRBJ2-5,CAWSLLTSGGQETQYF
TRBV5-6,TRBJ2-1,CASSGWGSYNEQFF
TRBV14,TRBJ2-1,CASSLPGQGPSLGIF
TRBV7-8,TRBJ2-7,CASSFGAGGLYEQYF
TRBV7-8,TRBJ2-3,CASSPGPTGMSDTQYF